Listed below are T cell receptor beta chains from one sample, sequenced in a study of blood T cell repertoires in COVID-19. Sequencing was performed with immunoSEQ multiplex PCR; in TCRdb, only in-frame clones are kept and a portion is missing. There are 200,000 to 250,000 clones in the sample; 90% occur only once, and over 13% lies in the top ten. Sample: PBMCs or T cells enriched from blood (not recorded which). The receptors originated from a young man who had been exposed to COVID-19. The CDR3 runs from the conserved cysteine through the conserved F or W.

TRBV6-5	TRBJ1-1	CASSYSAGPSEAFF
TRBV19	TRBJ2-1	CASSPEGLAGGSSSYNEQFF
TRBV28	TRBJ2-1	CASNERGSPYNEQFF
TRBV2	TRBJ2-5	CASSGRTGQETQYF
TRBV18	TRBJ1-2	CASSLGQGAPNGYTF
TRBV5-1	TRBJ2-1	CASSLAGGLFNEQFF
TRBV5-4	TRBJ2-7	CASSHTGPEQYF
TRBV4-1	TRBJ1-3	CASSQAKGVPGNTIYF
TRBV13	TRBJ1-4	CASSPSRTGGNEKLFF
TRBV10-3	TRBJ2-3	CAISEGAGDTQYF
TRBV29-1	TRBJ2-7	CSVGSGTGNEQYF
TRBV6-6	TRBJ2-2	CASSYPGRNPGELFF